This TCR beta chain was recorded in a study of blood T cells in healthy people across ages. Whole-study results and caveats: No conclusive comparison of naive versus antigen-experienced cells was possible with unsorted PBMCs.

Primers used in a second PCR of about 7 to 11 cycles were a sample-barcoded 5' primer and a J-beta primer mix. From the 5' RACE reads, TCRdb called clonotypes with MiXCR, one entry per CDR3 protein. The table has 850,000 to 950,000 distinct CDR3 sequences, under 30% seen once. This clonotype appeared many times. Its antigen is unknown. The CDR3 spans 15 residues. The germline V gene has CDR1 SGHRS and CDR2 YFSETQ. The V end was cut by 1 base, the J end by 2 bases, with 11 bases between. The TCR sequence derives from a woman older than 75 in good health. The chain has TRBV5-1 and TRBJ2-3, with D possibly TRBD1 on 6 matching bases. The sequenced sample was blood. CDR3 nucleotides: TGCGCCAGCAGCTTGATGACAGGTTTCACAGATACGCAGTATTTT. It yields the protein CASSLMTGFTDTQYF. Using reference TRBV5-1 and TRBJ2-3 for the parts outside the CDR3, the full variable domain is KAGVTQTPRYLIKTRGQQVTLSCSPISGHRSVSWYQQTPGQGLQFLFEYFSETQRNKGNFPGRFSGRQFSNSRSEMNVSTLELGDSALYLCASSLMTGFTDTQYFGPGTRLTVL.